These 9 T cell receptor beta chains were sequenced from one sample in a study of T cell responses to AZD1222 COVID-19 vaccine (dated by TCRdb to the early 2020s). The label giving this sample's time point can be read as: about 28 days (+/-7) after the second vaccine dose. Libraries were made using the immunoSEQ multiplex PCR assay. Entries here come from immuneACCESS through TCRdb and include only in-frame sequences with V and J called. Some clones fail to appear in such tables; in the studies checked, an unresolved V gene covers under half of the shortfall, and the cause of the remainder is unknown. The table for this sample lists roughly 96,000 clones; more than 75% of them were counted only once. Together, the top ten hold about an eighth of the sample. This material consisted of peripheral blood, taken 28 days after the second AZD1222 dose. The receptors were sampled from an adult who received the AZD1222 COVID-19 vaccine.

The rearrangement uses TRBV7-8 and TRBJ2-4; tentative D call: TRBD1 (6 bases). The CDR3 totals 18 residues. V lost 6 bases, J lost 0 bases, and 21 bases lay in between. CDR1 is SGHVS, CDR2 FQNEAQ, per germline. CDR3 sequence: CASRSTGTPVLAKNIQYF. The CDR3 DNA follows: TGTGCCAGCAGATCAACCGGGACACCAGTCCTAGCCAAAAACATTCAGTACTTC.

V and J are TRBV7-8 and TRBJ1-6; no clear D gene. The CDR3 length is 13 residues. V was clipped by 1 base and J by 10 bases, with 8 bases between them. From germline, CDR1 is SGHVS and CDR2 FQNEAQ. CDR3 coding DNA: TGTGCCAGCAGCTTAGGGCGGGAATCACCCCTCCACTTT. Translating gives CASSLGRESPLHF.

This chain joins TRBV7-2 and TRBJ1-4; D remains ambiguous. The CDR3 consists of 13 residues. Trimming left V 1 base short and J 6 bases short, with 6 bases between. CDR1 is SGHTA, CDR2 FQGNSA, per germline. The CDR3 sequence is CASSLGHYEKLFF. CDR3 sequence (DNA): TGTGCCAGCAGCTTAGGACATTATGAAAAACTGTTTTTT.

The chain recombines TRBV7-6 with TRBJ1-5; 9 bases fit TRBD1. This CDR3 spans 16 amino acids. V dropped 3 bases and J dropped 1; count of bases not matched to a gene: 4. Germline CDR1 is SGHVS and CDR2 is FNYEAQ. As DNA, the CDR3 is TGTGCCAGCAGCTTGGGACAGGGTATGAGCAATCAGCCCCAGCATTTT. Its protein product is CASSLGQGMSNQPQHF.

The rearrangement links TRBV5-1 to TRBJ2-5; 9 nucleotides match TRBD1. Germline trimming cut 6 bases from V and 5 bases from J; bases unmatched to any gene: 5. This CDR3 contains 13 residues. Germline lookup yields CDR1 SGHRS and CDR2 YFSETQ. The CDR3 region is CASTLGTGETQYF. CDR3 sequence (DNA): TGCGCCAGCACCCTTGGGACAGGGGAGACCCAGTACTTC.

The count of this clone is one. This rearrangement joins TRBV19 to TRBJ1-1, with a possible D match to TRBD1 (6 bases). This CDR3 is built from 15 residues. Germline assignment: CDR1 LNHDA and CDR2 SQIVND (reference sequence). The germline V and J ends were trimmed by 5 bases and 1 base, with 14 bases remaining between them. The CDR3 loop is CASSVGGLGNTEAFF. In DNA, the CDR3 is TGTGCCAGTAGTGTGGGGGGCCTTGGGAACACTGAAGCTTTCTTT.

The V and J genes are TRBV19 and TRBJ2-5; 9 bases are a match to TRBD1. Germline values: CDR1 LNHDA, CDR2 SQIVND (reference sequence). This CDR3 is built from 15 residues. Trimming removed 7 bases from V and 4 bases from J; junction bases left unmatched: 10. CDR3 sequence (DNA): TGTGCCAGTAAAGACCGGGACAGGGTTACAGAGACCCAGTACTTC. This encodes CASKDRDRVTETQYF.

This chain connects TRBV7-9 to TRBJ2-2; weak D call: TRBD1 (5 bases). The germline gives CDR1 SEHNR, CDR2 FQNEAQ (reference sequence). The CDR3 is 14 residues long. The germline V and J ends were trimmed by 7 bases and 4 bases, with 13 bases remaining between them. As DNA, the CDR3 is TGTGCCAGCACCATGGACATCGTCACCGGGGAGCTGTTTTTT. Translation gives CASTMDIVTGELFF.

The chain is built from TRBV7-6 and TRBJ1-6, with D possibly being TRBD1 (6 bases). The CDR3 runs to 14 residues. V was clipped by 5 bases and J by 10 bases, with 15 bases between them. Per the germline V gene, CDR1 is SGHVS and CDR2 is FNYEAQ. DNA for the CDR3: TGTGCCAGCAGCCAGGACAGCCCCCGGTCACCCCTCCACTTT. Encoded protein: CASSQDSPRSPLHF.